This entry features one T cell receptor beta chain sequence. No conserved phenylalanine or tryptophan ends this CDR3, so it is likely a read error. It is unclear where the CDR3 begins or ends on the DNA, so no DNA is shown, and the CDR3 is as TCRdb lists it. The source of the sample is a study of blood T cells in healthy people across ages. Primers used in a second PCR of about 7 to 11 cycles were a sample-barcoded 5' primer and a J-beta primer mix. TCRdb recomputed calls from the 5' RACE reads with MiXCR, one row per CDR3 protein. The table lists about 1.1 million distinct CDR3 sequences, approximately 38% of them singletons. This clonotype was obtained from a man between 18 and 29 years old in good health. Sequenced material: blood.

This CDR3 reads CSAEQTNYGCTL. The V gene is TRBV20-1, the J gene TRBJ1-2. From germline, CDR1 is DFQATT and CDR2 SNEGSKA (reference sequence). The CDR3 extends over 12 residues, inclusive of both ends.